Shown below are 20 T cell receptor beta chains from a single sample sequenced in a study of blood T cell repertoires in COVID-19. This table comes from immunoSEQ multiplex PCR, and its TCRdb copy is limited to in-frame clones, with some not included. The sample comprises 95,000 to 150,000 clones, just under 80% of which are singletons, and 16% rests with the top ten. Sequences were obtained from peripheral blood. The receptors here all came from a man aged 55-75 years with active or convalescent COVID-19.

The rearrangement uses TRBV6-2 or TRBV6-3 and TRBJ2-3; 7 bases line up with TRBD2. This CDR3 has 13 amino acids. Trimming removed 2 bases from V and 10 bases from J; junction bases left unmatched: 6. Germline V gives CDR1 MNHEY, CDR2 SVGEGT. The CDR3 DNA is TGTGCCAGCAGTTACCGGGACTACGGAGCGCAGTATTTT. Its translation: CASSYRDYGAQYF.

The chain combines TRBV28 with TRBJ2-1; TRBD2 matches 7 bases. Germline V CDR1 and CDR2: MDHEN, SYDVKM. The CDR3 is made up of 15 amino acids. The V gene end was trimmed by 6 bases and the J gene end by 8 bases; junction bases not matched to a gene: 13. CDR3 bases: TGTGCCAGCAGCCGGGGGGAGCTCGAGTTCGATGAGCAGTTCTTC. Translation: CASSRGELEFDEQFF.

This sequence joins TRBV3-1 (or the pseudogene TRBV3-2) and TRBJ2-3, with a possible D match to TRBD2 (5 bases). CDR3 length: 15 amino acids. Germline V CDR1 and CDR2: LGHDT, YNNKEL (reference sequence). V was cut by 2 bases and J by 3 bases, with 12 bases left in between. The CDR3 region is CASSQRGATTDTQYF. CDR3 DNA sequence: TGTGCCAGCAGCCAACGGGGAGCGACGACAGATACGCAGTATTTT.

This chain uses TRBV2 with TRBJ1-4, with TRBD1 matching over 7 bases. Germline V gene data show CDR1 as SNHLY and CDR2 as FYNNEI. The CDR3 is made up of 14 amino acids. V trimming: 7 bases; J trimming: 10 bases; junction bases outside the gene matches: 12. CDR3 nucleotides: TGTGCCAGCAAGTCGAGTGAGGGGGCCATAAAACTGTTTTTT. Protein: CASKSSEGAIKLFF.

The chain recombines TRBV15 with TRBJ2-3; TRBD1 agrees at 8 bases. Trimming took 0 bases from V and 0 from J; bases not matched to a gene: 11. Germline loops: CDR1 LNHNV, CDR2 YYDKDF (reference sequence). This CDR3 contains 19 residues. The CDR3 DNA reads TGTGCCACCAGCAGAGATCAGACAGGGGATCTCCTAAGCACAGATACGCAGTATTTT. Encoded protein: CATSRDQTGDLLSTDTQYF.

This chain links TRBV4-3 with TRBJ2-7; 8 nucleotides align to TRBD2. Germline trimming cut 0 bases from V and 5 bases from J; bases unmatched to any gene: 6. This CDR3 contains 15 residues. Per germline, CDR1 LGHNA and CDR2 YSLEER. This CDR3 is CASSQERGDWDEQYF. In DNA form, the CDR3 reads TGCGCCAGCAGCCAAGAGCGGGGGGATTGGGACGAGCAGTACTTC.

In its sample, this clone was seen a few times. As DNA, the CDR3 is TGTGCCAGCAGCTTAGAGCGGACTCAAGAGACCCAGTACTTC. This gives the protein CASSLERTQETQYF. The chain recombines TRBV7-7 with TRBJ2-5, with D perhaps matching TRBD2 (5 bases). The V gene's germline CDR1 is SSHAT and CDR2 FNYEAQ (reference sequence). V was pared by 1 base and J by 2 bases, with 8 bases between. The length of the CDR3 is 14 residues.

The V and J genes are TRBV28 and TRBJ2-7, with 8 bases fitting TRBD1. Per the germline V gene, CDR1 is MDHEN and CDR2 is SYDVKM. The J segment lost 2 bases and the V segment lost 5 bases, leaving 8 bases of the junction unmatched. The CDR3 loop spans 15 amino acids. The CDR3 bases are TGTGCCAGCAGTCGAGGACAGGGCCCCCCCTACGAGCAGTACTTC. It yields the protein CASSRGQGPPYEQYF.

The sample holds one count of this clone. The gene calls are TRBV10-3 and TRBJ2-7; 13 positions match TRBD2. V was clipped by 0 bases and J by 9 bases; unmatched bases: 2. Germline loops: CDR1 ENHRY, CDR2 SYGVKD. The CDR3 has 14 residues. This CDR3 is CAISESGTSGTQYF. CDR3 DNA sequence: TGTGCCATCAGTGAGTCCGGGACTAGCGGGACGCAGTACTTC.

This chain uses TRBV11-2 with TRBJ1-2; D is unclear. Germline V gives CDR1 SGHAT, CDR2 FQNNGV. Trimming removed 3 bases at V and 5 bases at J, with 13 bases between. There are 14 residues in the CDR3. The CDR3 DNA follows: TGTGCCAGCAGCTTTACAGATTCCAAGTATGGCTACACCTTC. It encodes CASSFTDSKYGYTF.

The chain has TRBV24-1 and TRBJ2-2; 8 nucleotides align to TRBD1. The CDR3 has 13 residues. After removal of 4 bases from V and 12 bases from J, the junction contained 6 bases not matched to a gene. Per germline, CDR1 KGHDR and CDR2 SFDVKD. The CDR3 loop reads CATSDHTGGQLFF. CDR3 DNA sequence: TGTGCCACCAGTGACCATACAGGGGGACAGCTGTTTTTT.

The chain joins TRBV5-4 to TRBJ2-1, with a tentative D call TRBD1 (6 bases). Germline V lookup: CDR1 SGHNT, CDR2 YYREEE (reference sequence). Trimming removed 3 bases at V and 1 base at J, with 14 bases between. CDR3 length: 16 amino acids. Written as DNA, the CDR3 is TGTGCCAGCAGCTCCCCCAGGGGATTGTCCTACAATGAGCAGTTCTTC. It encodes CASSSPRGLSYNEQFF.

The chain combines TRBV29-1 with TRBJ2-7; TRBD1 agrees at 7 bases. The V segment lost 4 bases and the J segment 3 bases; nucleotides outside the gene matches: 18. The CDR3 is made up of 17 amino acids. Germline assignment: CDR1 SQVTM and CDR2 ANQGSEA. The CDR3 region is CSVVIETGSGINYEQYF. CDR3 in DNA: TGCAGCGTTGTCATAGAGACAGGGAGCGGCATAAACTACGAGCAGTACTTC.

The chain has TRBV28 and TRBJ2-7; TRBD2 aligns across 10 bases. J was trimmed by 4 bases and V by 5 bases; bases with no gene match: 8. There are 15 residues in the CDR3. Germline loops: CDR1 MDHEN, CDR2 SYDVKM. CDR3 sequence reads: CASSTSSGSYYEQYF. CDR3 DNA sequence: TGTGCCAGCAGTACCTCTAGCGGGAGTTATTACGAGCAGTACTTC.

The chain uses TRBV7-8 and TRBJ2-2, with D possibly TRBD1 on 6 matching bases. The germline gives CDR1 SGHVS, CDR2 FQNEAQ. The CDR3 covers 14 residues. V was shortened by 8 bases and J by 7 bases, with 17 bases between the two germline ends. The CDR3 sequence is CASRSPRGSGELFF. CDR3 DNA sequence: TGTGCCAGCCGATCTCCCAGGGGAAGCGGGGAGCTGTTTTTT. The full variable domain, rest sourced from reference TRBV7-8 and TRBJ2-2, is GAGVSQSPRYKVAKRGQDVALRCDPISGHVSLFWYQQALGQGPEFLTYFQNEAQLDKSGLPSDRFFAERPEGSVSTLKIQRTQQEDSAVYLCASRSPRGSGELFFGEGSRLTVL.

A single count supports this clone. This chain connects TRBV11-3 to TRBJ2-2; 10 bases are shared with TRBD1. The ends lost 4 bases at V and 6 bases at J; junction bases unmatched: 5. In germline, CDR1 is SGHNT, CDR2 YENEEA. This CDR3 is built from 15 residues. CDR3 coding DNA: TGTGCCAGCAGCTACCGTGGGACAGGGGCCGGGGAGCTGTTTTTT. Amino acid sequence: CASSYRGTGAGELFF. The complete variable domain, with remaining parts taken from reference TRBV11-3 and TRBJ2-2, reads EAGVVQSPRYKIIEKKQPVAFWCNPISGHNTLYWYLQNLGQGPELLIRYENEEAVDDSQLPKDRFSAERLKGVDSTLKIQPAELGDSAVYLCASSYRGTGAGELFFGEGSRLTVL.

The V call is TRBV30, the J call TRBJ2-7, with 10 nucleotides matching TRBD2. The length of the CDR3 is 14 residues. The germline gives CDR1 GTSNPN, CDR2 SVGIG (reference sequence). The J segment lost 2 bases and the V segment lost 0 bases, leaving 1 base of the junction unmatched. Here the CDR3 DNA reads TGTGCCTGGAGTGTCGGACTAGCGGCCTACGAGCAGTACTTC. Its protein product is CAWSVGLAAYEQYF.

Only a few counts were recorded for this clone. The chain has TRBV7-9 and TRBJ1-1, with D possibly TRBD1 on 6 matching bases. From germline, CDR1 is SEHNR and CDR2 FQNEAQ (reference sequence). Trimming removed 6 bases at V and 4 bases at J, with 12 bases between. The CDR3 loop spans 13 amino acids. Written as DNA, the CDR3 is TGTGCCAGCAGTACAGGGCTCTTCACTGAAGCTTTCTTT. As protein: CASSTGLFTEAFF.

V usage is TRBV6-2 or TRBV6-3 and J usage is TRBJ2-1; D call uncertain. Germline values: CDR1 MNHEY, CDR2 SVGEGT. CDR3 length: 13 amino acids. Trimming left V 4 bases short and J 8 bases short, with 12 bases between. CDR3 nucleotides: TGTGCCAGCAGTTCGTCTTTAGCCTATGAGCAGTTCTTC. The encoded protein is CASSSSLAYEQFF.

The chain has TRBV9 and TRBJ2-7; D ambiguous. Germline assignment: CDR1 SGDLS and CDR2 YYNGEE. Trimming removed 0 bases at V and 5 bases at J, with 9 bases between. The CDR3 runs 13 residues. CDR3 amino acids: CASSVAGHHEQYF. DNA for the CDR3: TGTGCCAGCAGCGTAGCAGGCCACCACGAGCAGTACTTC.